Each of the 14 T cell receptor beta chains below was sequenced from the same sample in a study of shared clonotypes between healthy human individuals. The method was immunoSEQ multiplex PCR; TCRdb's version includes in-frame clones alone and lacks a portion of them. Here the sample spans 760,000 or so clones, 90% to 97% being singletons. Naive CD8 cells lacked CD45RO, underwent positive selection for CCR7 and left out terminally differentiated effector memory CD45RA+ cells. What was sequenced was naive CD8+ T cells sorted from blood. Receptors were obtained from a young man in good health.

The chain is built from TRBV28 and TRBJ2-7; 11 bases agree with TRBD1. With 6 bases clipped from V and 3 bases from J, the junction kept 4 bases outside the gene matches. Germline V CDR1 and CDR2: MDHEN, SYDVKM. The CDR3 runs to 14 residues. DNA of the CDR3: TGTGCCAGCAGCAGGGACAGGGGGGTCTACGAGCAGTACTTC. This codes for CASSRDRGVYEQYF.

The chain combines TRBV11-2 with TRBJ2-7, with 12 positions matching TRBD2. The CDR3 totals 15 residues. Trimming at V came to 5 bases and at J to 4 bases, leaving 6 bases not matched to a gene. Germline V gene lookup returns CDR1 SGHAT and CDR2 FQNNGV. The CDR3 is CASSLTSGSGYEQYF. In nucleotides, the CDR3 is TGTGCCAGCAGCCTGACTAGCGGGAGTGGGTACGAGCAGTACTTC.

This clone was seen just once. The chain couples TRBV10-3 to TRBJ2-7; D is unresolved. Trimming removed 3 bases at V and 5 bases at J, with 14 bases between. Per germline, CDR1 ENHRY and CDR2 SYGVKD. The CDR3 is 14 amino acids. CDR3 in amino acids: CAISDRAVVDEQYF. CDR3 coding DNA: TGTGCCATCAGTGATAGGGCGGTCGTGGACGAGCAGTACTTC.

This clone occurred once. The gene calls are TRBV4-1 and TRBJ2-7, with 10 bases lining up with TRBD2. CDR1 and CDR2 (germline): MGHRA, YSYEKL. The CDR3 length is 15 residues. Trimming at V came to 2 bases and at J to 3 bases, leaving 4 bases not matched to a gene. As DNA, the CDR3 is TGCGCCAGCAGCCAAAGGACTAGCGGAATCTACGAGCAGTACTTC. Translating it yields CASSQRTSGIYEQYF.

The rearrangement uses TRBV7-9 and TRBJ2-6; D uncertain. The CDR3 spans 14 residues. Trimming shortened V by 5 bases and J by 8 bases, and 13 bases separated the two germline ends. Germline CDR1 is SEHNR and CDR2 is FQNEAQ (reference sequence). This chain's CDR3 is CASSPSLEPNVLTF. In DNA form, the CDR3 reads TGTGCCAGCAGCCCCTCCCTTGAACCCAACGTCCTGACTTTC.

V usage is TRBV7-2 and J usage is TRBJ1-1; TRBD1 agrees at 7 bases. Looked up from germline, CDR1 is SGHTA and CDR2 is FQGNSA. The CDR3 runs 16 residues. Losses at the gene ends were 4 bases for V and 3 bases for J; bases not matched to a gene: 11. The CDR3 DNA sequence: TGTGCCAGCAGCTCAGAGAGGGGGCCCTTTGACACTGAAGCTTTCTTT. It specifies CASSSERGPFDTEAFF.

A remark on this clone: The junction does not match germline at one end; this may be a read error. The chain is built from TRBV7-7 and TRBJ2-7; no definite D call. The CDR3 is 14 amino acids. Germline V gene sequence: CDR1 SSHAT, CDR2 FNYEAQ (reference sequence). The CDR3 DNA reads as TGTGCTAGCAGCTTAAATACCGGGTCCTACGAGCAGTACTTC. Translated, it gives CASSLNTGSYEQYF.

The chain has TRBV11-1 and TRBJ2-1; 12 bases line up with TRBD2. The germline gives CDR1 SGHAT, CDR2 FQDESV (reference sequence). V shed 5 bases and J 4 bases; nucleotides not matched to a gene: 12. The CDR3 is 18 amino acids. The chain's CDR3 is CASSRGLAGGGVYNEQFF. CDR3 coding DNA: TGTGCCAGCAGCCGAGGCCTAGCGGGAGGGGGGGTTTACAATGAGCAGTTCTTC.

Concerning this clone: Other DNA sequences of this sample code for an identical CDR3. The V and J genes are TRBV9 and TRBJ2-7, with D uncertain. CDR1 SGDLS and CDR2 YYNGEE come from the germline V gene. This CDR3 is 13 amino acids long. V lost 2 bases and J 1 base, leaving 7 bases between the germline ends. CDR3 sequence: CASSVGVSYEQYF. The CDR3 region has the DNA TGTGCCAGCAGCGTTGGGGTTTCCTACGAGCAGTACTTC.

This clone is a singleton in its sample. In the same sample, other DNA sequences code for this CDR3. The genes are TRBV27 and TRBJ1-1; weak D call: TRBD1 (5 bases). CDR3 length: 13 residues. Germline lookup yields CDR1 MNHEY and CDR2 SMNVEV (reference sequence). The V and J ends lost 3 bases and 4 bases respectively, with 9 bases between them. CDR3 loop: CASSLSGRTEAFF. CDR3 DNA: TGTGCCAGCAGTTTGTCAGGGCGCACTGAAGCTTTCTTT.

The chain couples TRBV7-9 to TRBJ2-5; D may be TRBD1 or TRBD2 (5 bases each). The CDR3 contains 16 residues. CDR1 and CDR2 (germline): SEHNR, FQNEAQ (reference sequence). The germline V and J ends were trimmed by 1 base and 5 bases, with 17 bases remaining between them. The CDR3 coding sequence is TGTGCCAGCAGCTTAGTGGGGCGGGTAGTATCGGAGACCCAGTACTTC. Its protein product is CASSLVGRVVSETQYF.

V and J are TRBV11-1 and TRBJ2-3, with D possibly matching TRBD2 (5 bases). Germline loops: CDR1 SGHAT, CDR2 FQDESV (reference sequence). The CDR3 spans 15 residues. V lost 5 bases and J 2 bases, leaving 14 bases between the germline ends. CDR3: CASSPTTTHTDTQYF. CDR3 in DNA: TGTGCCAGCAGCCCGACTACGACACACACAGATACGCAGTATTTT.

The rearrangement joins TRBV23-1 to TRBJ1-5; D might be TRBD1 (5 bases). TRBV23-1 is an ORF for which the function is uncertain. V was cut by 0 bases and J by 7 bases, with 16 bases left in between. This CDR3 is 16 amino acids long. CDR3: CASSQSPGAGGQPQHF. The CDR3 nucleotides read TGCGCCAGCAGTCAATCGCCCGGGGCAGGTGGACAGCCCCAGCATTTT.

Comment on this clone: The same CDR3 arises from other DNA sequences in this sample as well. The chain links TRBV5-1 to TRBJ2-1; a possible D gene is TRBD2 (5 bases). The CDR3 contains 14 residues. Germline V gives CDR1 SGHRS, CDR2 YFSETQ. V dropped 1 base and J dropped 0 bases, with 5 bases sitting between them. CDR3 nucleotides: TGCGCCAGCAGCTTGCGGGGCTCCTACAATGAGCAGTTCTTC. Encoded protein: CASSLRGSYNEQFF.